These 30 T cell receptor beta chains originate from one sample sequenced in a study of monozygotic twins with inflammatory bowel disease. From the 5' RACE reads, TCRdb lists one entry per CDR3 protein and no DNA. The table for this sample gives 200,000 to 250,000 distinct CDR3 sequences. The sequenced sample was blood. These receptors were obtained from a human donor with ulcerative colitis or Crohn's disease, or a healthy co-twin of an affected twin (not recorded which).

V and J are TRBV5-4 and TRBJ2-7; the D call of TRBD2 rests on TCRdb alone, since no DNA is present to check it. Per the germline V gene, CDR1 is SGHNT and CDR2 is YYREEE (reference sequence). This CDR3 contains 15 residues. CDR3 residues: CASSLVGEGNHEQYF.

This rearrangement joins TRBV11-2 to TRBJ2-5; the D call from TCRdb, TRBD1, cannot be confirmed without DNA. The CDR3 covers 21 residues. Germline CDR1 and CDR2: SGHAT and FQNNGV. CDR3 amino acids: CASSLDPLWSLPGTYQGTQYF.

V and J are TRBV6-1 and TRBJ1-1; TCRdb returns TRBD1, unconfirmable since there is no DNA. Looked up from germline, CDR1 is MNHNS and CDR2 is SASEGT. The CDR3 runs to 13 residues. The CDR3 protein is CASRAPGRTEAFF.

The rearrangement joins TRBV18 to TRBJ2-1. The length of the CDR3 is 11 residues. Germline V gene lookup returns CDR1 KGHSH and CDR2 LQKENI. The CDR3 sequence: CASSLNDEQFF. Variable domain in full (rest from reference TRBV18 and TRBJ2-1): NAGVMQNPRHLVRRRGQEARLRCSPMKGHSHVYWYRQLPEEGLKFMVYLQKENIIDESGMPKERFSAEFPKEGPSILRIQQVVRGDSAAYFCASSLNDEQFFGPGTRLTVL.

This chain joins TRBV5-4 and TRBJ1-2; TCRdb names TRBD1, which stays unverified in the absence of DNA. From germline, CDR1 is SGHNT and CDR2 YYREEE (reference sequence). The CDR3 contains 14 residues. This CDR3 reads CASSLGDRGDGYTF.

This chain connects TRBV7-9 to TRBJ2-1; no DNA is available, so the TRBD2 call from TCRdb remains unchecked. The CDR3 length is 16 residues. CDR1 is SEHNR and CDR2 is FQNEAQ in the germline V gene (reference sequence). CDR3 in amino acids: CASSSRTSLSYNEQFF.

V is TRBV4-2 and J is TRBJ2-1. Germline CDR1 is LGHNA and CDR2 is YNFKEQ. The CDR3 consists of 14 residues. Here the CDR3 reads CASSQDLLYGEQFF.

The V gene is TRBV2, the J gene TRBJ1-4; TCRdb's D call, TRBD1, is unchecked because there is no DNA. CDR1 is SNHLY, CDR2 FYNNEI, per germline. The CDR3 loop spans 13 amino acids. The CDR3 protein is CASIRETNEKLFF. The complete variable domain, with remaining parts taken from reference TRBV2 and TRBJ1-4, reads EPEVTQTPSHQVTQMGQEVILRCVPISNHLYFYWYRQILGQKVEFLVSFYNNEISEKSEIFDDQFSVERPDGSNFTLKIRSTKLEDSAMYFCASIRETNEKLFFGSGTQLSVL.

This chain joins TRBV19 and TRBJ1-1; TCRdb designates TRBD1, a call that cannot be tested without DNA. CDR3 length: 13 residues. Germline V gene data show CDR1 as LNHDA and CDR2 as SQIVND (reference sequence). CDR3 region: CAAGTNLNTEAFF.

The J gene is TRBJ2-4, the V gene TRBV4-2; as DNA is missing, the TRBD1 call by TCRdb cannot be tested. The CDR3 runs to 18 residues. Germline V gene sequence: CDR1 LGHNA, CDR2 YNFKEQ. CDR3 sequence: CASSQDPGGGLAKNIQYF.

This sequence joins TRBV12-3 or TRBV12-4 and TRBJ2-3; the D call from TCRdb, TRBD1, cannot be confirmed without DNA. This CDR3 contains 11 residues. CDR3 region: CASAGTDTQYF.

CDR3 in amino acids: CSASPSGPYGYTF. The chain has TRBV20-1 and TRBJ1-2. Germline V gene lookup returns CDR1 DFQATT and CDR2 SNEGSKA (reference sequence). The CDR3 is 13 residues long.

The chain is built from TRBV28 and TRBJ2-7. CDR1 is MDHEN and CDR2 is SYDVKM in the germline V gene. CDR3 length: 12 residues. This CDR3 reads CASSFRGLEQYF.

This chain's CDR3 is CASSLGTAAYGYTF. The V call is TRBV3-1, the J call TRBJ1-2; TCRdb reports TRBD1, a call that lacks DNA to check it against. From germline, CDR1 is LGHDT and CDR2 YNNKEL (reference sequence). The CDR3 has 14 residues.

This chain joins TRBV28 and TRBJ2-5; there is no DNA to check the TCRdb D call of TRBD1. Germline V CDR1 and CDR2: MDHEN, SYDVKM. The length of the CDR3 is 16 residues. CDR3 sequence reads: CASFRGGAQYQETQYF.

The chain has TRBV15 and TRBJ1-2. Germline V gene sequence: CDR1 LNHNV, CDR2 YYDKDF (reference sequence). This CDR3 region has 14 residues. CDR3 sequence reads: CATSPNRGRDGYTF.

The gene calls are TRBV9 and TRBJ2-7; TCRdb proposes TRBD1, but this gene call is untestable without DNA. Looked up from germline, CDR1 is SGDLS and CDR2 is YYNGEE. CDR3 length: 14 amino acids. CDR3 sequence reads: CASSASTTGAEQYF.

The rearrangement uses TRBV20-1 and TRBJ2-7; TCRdb picks TRBD2, but there is no DNA to check that call. This CDR3 comprises 15 residues. CDR1 and CDR2 from the germline V gene are DFQATT and SNEGSKA (reference sequence). The CDR3 here is CSAPGLAGVSYEQYF.

The chain's CDR3 is CASTTRLLSYEQYF. The chain carries TRBV28 and TRBJ2-7. The CDR3 has 14 amino acids. Germline-derived CDR1 and CDR2 are MDHEN and SYDVKM.

V and J are TRBV3-1 and TRBJ2-1; the D gene TCRdb calls, TRBD1, cannot be checked with no DNA. CDR3 size: 11 residues. The germline CDR1 and CDR2 sequences are LGHDT and YNNKEL (reference sequence). The CDR3 sequence is CASSLQGEQFF.

The chain joins TRBV12-3 or TRBV12-4 to TRBJ1-1; there is no DNA to check the TCRdb D call of TRBD1. This CDR3 has 14 amino acids. This CDR3 reads CASSRLGVDTEAFF.

The chain couples TRBV5-5 to TRBJ2-3; TCRdb reports TRBD2, a call that lacks DNA to check it against. The CDR3 runs 15 residues. Per the germline V gene, CDR1 is SGHKS and CDR2 is YYEKEE (reference sequence). The chain's CDR3 is CASSGGLAGVGTQYF.

The gene calls are TRBV14 and TRBJ2-2; TCRdb lists TRBD2, though no DNA is available to test this call. The CDR3 is 15 residues long. Germline CDR1 and CDR2: SGHDN and FVKESK. This CDR3 is CASSPSPAVTGELFF.

The chain couples TRBV29-1 to TRBJ2-1; TCRdb reports TRBD2, a call that lacks DNA to check it against. This CDR3 has 11 residues. Germline assignment: CDR1 SQVTM and CDR2 ANQGSEA. The CDR3 sequence: CSLPWHDEQFF.

The rearrangement joins TRBV7-2 to TRBJ1-6; TCRdb reports TRBD1, a call that lacks DNA to check it against. The germline gives CDR1 SGHTA, CDR2 FQGNSA. The CDR3 extends over 14 amino acids. The chain's CDR3 is CASSPTVYNSPLHF.

The chain combines TRBV7-2 with TRBJ1-6; no DNA is available, so the TRBD1 call from TCRdb remains unchecked. CDR1 and CDR2 from the germline V gene are SGHTA and FQGNSA. The CDR3 loop spans 13 amino acids. CDR3: CASSTGGTSPLHF.

The chain carries TRBV4-2 and TRBJ2-2; TCRdb gives TRBD2 as the D gene, but with no DNA this cannot be confirmed. The CDR3 loop spans 16 amino acids. Germline V lookup: CDR1 LGHNA, CDR2 YNFKEQ. CDR3 loop: CASSQDTSGNTGELFF.

The V and J genes are TRBV7-9 and TRBJ2-5. The CDR3 totals 15 residues. Germline loops: CDR1 SEHNR, CDR2 FQNEAQ (reference sequence). This CDR3 reads CASSLALETEETQYF. Based on the CDR3 plus reference TRBV7-9 and TRBJ2-5, the full variable domain is DTGVSQNPRHKITKRGQNVTFRCDPISEHNRLYWYRQTLGQGPEFLTYFQNEAQLEKSRLLSDRFSAERPKGSFSTLEIQRTEQGDSAMYLCASSLALETEETQYFGPGTRLLVL.

V usage is TRBV29-1 and J usage is TRBJ2-6. Germline values: CDR1 SQVTM, CDR2 ANQGSEA. The CDR3 sequence is 12 residues long. The CDR3 protein is CSPSSGANVLTF.

The genes are TRBV12-3 or TRBV12-4 and TRBJ1-3; lacking DNA, the TRBD1 call made by TCRdb goes unchecked. The CDR3 is 15 residues long. The CDR3 protein is CASSPRDRAGNTIYF.